These 5 T cell receptor beta chains came from one sample sequenced in a study of a mutant IDH1 vaccine in newly diagnosed glioma. Time point denoted: week 47, end of study. In the vaccine, a single dose held 300 ug of the mutant IDH1 20-mer peptide, along with topical imiquimod. Here immunoSEQ multiplex PCR was the method, and the copy in TCRdb shows in-frame clones only, minus some. The table shows tens of thousands of clones, with 82% occurring only once. These TCRs' antigens remain unknown. This material consisted of PBMCs, taken from a glioma patient whose treatment included an IDH1 peptide vaccine. Every receptor here comes from a man aged 35-49 years with glioma. Some clones in this sample may be carry-over from other donors' samples.

The chain links TRBV30 to TRBJ2-5; 7 positions agree with TRBD2. V was pared by 0 bases and J by 5 bases, with 15 bases of the junction left unmatched. The germline gives CDR1 GTSNPN, CDR2 SVGIG (reference sequence). This CDR3 contains 17 residues. In DNA form, the CDR3 reads TGTGCCTGGAGTGTACGTTCCGCGAACGGGGGGTTCGAGACCCAGTACTTC. Protein product: CAWSVRSANGGFETQYF.

V and J are TRBV28 and TRBJ1-2, with D maybe TRBD1 (5 bases). The germline gives CDR1 MDHEN, CDR2 SYDVKM. The CDR3 runs to 13 residues. V was shortened by 5 bases and J by 6 bases, with 13 bases between the two germline ends. The chain's CDR3 is CASSPSQGNGYTF. DNA of the CDR3: TGTGCCAGCAGTCCCTCCCAGGGAAATGGCTACACCTTC.

V usage is TRBV7-7 and J usage is TRBJ2-2; 8 nucleotides line up with TRBD1. The trim removed 5 bases at V and 4 bases at J, leaving 9 bases unmatched. CDR3 size: 16 residues. Germline CDR1 SSHAT, CDR2 FNYEAQ (reference sequence). CDR3 nucleotides: TGTGCCAGCAGCCCCCAGGGGGCCGGCGGCACCGGGGAGCTGTTTTTT. As protein: CASSPQGAGGTGELFF.

The J gene is TRBJ1-2, the V gene TRBV19; D is uncertain. Per the germline V gene, CDR1 is LNHDA and CDR2 is SQIVND (reference sequence). Between the trimmed V and J ends, which lost 5 bases and 4 bases, there was a span of 11 bases. The CDR3 extends over 13 amino acids. The CDR3 bases are TGTGCCAGTAGTCTTGGCAGAATCTATGGCTACACCTTC. Protein: CASSLGRIYGYTF.

The chain joins TRBV19 to TRBJ1-4; TRBD1 aligns across 7 bases. J gave up 6 bases and V 4 bases, and 8 bases lay outside the gene matches. Germline V gene sequence: CDR1 LNHDA, CDR2 SQIVND (reference sequence). The CDR3 runs 15 residues. The CDR3 sequence is CASSTYRGMDEKLFF. The CDR3 DNA sequence: TGTGCCAGTAGTACGTACAGGGGAATGGATGAAAAACTGTTTTTT.